This T cell receptor (beta chain) was recovered during a study of radiation and T cells in renal cell carcinoma. Study observations and caveats: From baseline, blood top tumor clonotypes peaked at 2 weeks post-radiation.

This CDR3 is built from 14 residues. Germline CDR1 and CDR2: MNHEY and SVGAGI. Trimming cost V 4 bases and J 4 bases, with 12 bases left between them. The time point here: blood 2 weeks post-SBRT. Treatment given: 15 Gy SBRT to primary tumor, nephrectomy 4 weeks later. Blood was sampled at baseline, 2 weeks and 4 weeks after SBRT. This renal cell carcinoma was of the clear cell type. Note on this clone: Its antigen remains unidentified.

Sequencing used immunoSEQ multiplex PCR; TCRdb keeps in-frame clones, though not all of them. The sample carries more than 95,000 clones, 65% to 85% recorded once. Sequencing used blood, obtained from a patient whose treatment included radiotherapy and nephrectomy. This receptor was obtained from a man in his fifties or sixties with renal cell carcinoma. The rearrangement links TRBV6-5 to TRBJ2-3; D remains ambiguous. This chain's CDR3 is CASSSDPVPDTQYF. CDR3 DNA: TGTGCCAGCAGTTCCGACCCTGTCCCAGATACGCAGTATTTT.